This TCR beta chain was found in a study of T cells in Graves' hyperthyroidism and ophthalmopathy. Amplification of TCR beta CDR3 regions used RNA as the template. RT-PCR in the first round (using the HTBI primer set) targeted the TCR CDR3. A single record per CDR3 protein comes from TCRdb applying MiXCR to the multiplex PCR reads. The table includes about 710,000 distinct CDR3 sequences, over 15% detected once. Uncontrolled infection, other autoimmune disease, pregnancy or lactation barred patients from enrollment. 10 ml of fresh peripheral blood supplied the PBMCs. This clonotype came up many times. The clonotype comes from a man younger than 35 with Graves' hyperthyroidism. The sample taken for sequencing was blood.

Written as DNA, the CDR3 is TGTGCCAGCAGTTCATGGGGAGGGGACAGGATGCAAGAGACCCAGTACTTC. Translating it yields CASSSWGGDRMQETQYF. The chain has TRBV28 and TRBJ2-5; tentatively, D is TRBD1 (8 bases). Germline V lookup: CDR1 MDHEN, CDR2 SYDVKM. The V and J ends lost 4 bases and 2 bases respectively, with 20 bases between them. The length of the CDR3 is 17 residues.